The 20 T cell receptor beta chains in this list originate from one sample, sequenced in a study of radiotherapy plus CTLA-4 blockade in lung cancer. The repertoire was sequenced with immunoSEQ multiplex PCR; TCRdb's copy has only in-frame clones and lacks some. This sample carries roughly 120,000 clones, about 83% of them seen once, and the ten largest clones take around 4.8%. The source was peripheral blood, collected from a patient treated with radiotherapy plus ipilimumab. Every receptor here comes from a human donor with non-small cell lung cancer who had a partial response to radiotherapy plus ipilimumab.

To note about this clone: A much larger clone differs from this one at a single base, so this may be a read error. CDR3 loop: CASSWDTSNQPQHF. In DNA, the CDR3 is TGTGCCAGCAGTTGGGACACTAGCAATCAGCCCCAGCATTTT. The chain uses TRBV6-5 and TRBJ1-5; D is perhaps TRBD1 (6 bases). The CDR3 sequence is 14 residues long. Germline assignment: CDR1 MNHEY and CDR2 SVGAGI. The germline V and J ends were trimmed by 4 bases and 0 bases, with 7 bases remaining between them.

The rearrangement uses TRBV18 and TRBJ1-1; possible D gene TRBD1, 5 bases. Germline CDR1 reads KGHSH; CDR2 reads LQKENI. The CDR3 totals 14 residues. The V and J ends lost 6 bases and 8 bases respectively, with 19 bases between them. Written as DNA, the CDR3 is TGTGCCAGCTCCCCCAACCGGCAGGGCGAGGAAGCTTTCTTT. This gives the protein CASSPNRQGEEAFF.

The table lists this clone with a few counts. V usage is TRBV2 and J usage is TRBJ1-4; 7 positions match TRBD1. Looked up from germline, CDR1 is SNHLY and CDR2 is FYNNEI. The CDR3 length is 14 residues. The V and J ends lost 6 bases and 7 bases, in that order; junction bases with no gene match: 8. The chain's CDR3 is CASSGGTVGEKLFF. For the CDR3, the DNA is TGTGCCAGCAGCGGCGGGACAGTCGGTGAAAAACTGTTTTTT.

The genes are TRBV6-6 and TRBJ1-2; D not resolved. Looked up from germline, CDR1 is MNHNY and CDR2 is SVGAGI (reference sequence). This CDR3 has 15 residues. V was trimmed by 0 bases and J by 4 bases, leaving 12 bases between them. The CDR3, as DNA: TGTGCCAGCAGTTACTCGGCCGCCCGGGGCTATGGCTACACCTTC. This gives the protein CASSYSAARGYGYTF.

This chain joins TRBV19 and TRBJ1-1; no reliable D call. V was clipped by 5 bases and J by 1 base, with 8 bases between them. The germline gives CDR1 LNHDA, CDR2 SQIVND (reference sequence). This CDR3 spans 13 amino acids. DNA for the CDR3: TGTGCCAGTAGTGGGCTTACGAACACTGAAGCTTTCTTT. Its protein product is CASSGLTNTEAFF.

CDR3: CASSSTGELFF. The CDR3 region has the DNA TGTGCCAGCAGCTCCACCGGGGAGCTGTTTTTT. The chain uses TRBV28 and TRBJ2-2, with D hard to call. The CDR3 is 11 residues long. Germline V gene lookup returns CDR1 MDHEN and CDR2 SYDVKM. V shed 6 bases and J shed 4 bases, with 3 bases lying between them.

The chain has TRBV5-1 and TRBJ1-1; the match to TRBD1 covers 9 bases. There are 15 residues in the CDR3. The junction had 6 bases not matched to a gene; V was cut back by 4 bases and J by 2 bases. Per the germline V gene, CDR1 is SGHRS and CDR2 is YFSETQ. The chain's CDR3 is CASSPMTGGNTEAFF. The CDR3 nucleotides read TGCGCCAGCAGCCCTATGACAGGGGGAAACACTGAAGCTTTCTTT.

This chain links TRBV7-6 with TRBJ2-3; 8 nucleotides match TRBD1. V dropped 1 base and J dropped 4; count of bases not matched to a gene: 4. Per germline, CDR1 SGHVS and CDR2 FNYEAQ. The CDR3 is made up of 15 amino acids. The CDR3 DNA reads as TGTGCCAGCAGCTTAGGGACAGGGAGGTCAGATACGCAGTATTTT. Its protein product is CASSLGTGRSDTQYF.

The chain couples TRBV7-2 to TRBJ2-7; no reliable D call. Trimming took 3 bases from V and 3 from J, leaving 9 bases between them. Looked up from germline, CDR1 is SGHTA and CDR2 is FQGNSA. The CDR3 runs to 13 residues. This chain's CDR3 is CASSFRESYEQYF. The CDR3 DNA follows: TGTGCCAGCAGCTTTAGAGAGAGCTACGAGCAGTACTTC.

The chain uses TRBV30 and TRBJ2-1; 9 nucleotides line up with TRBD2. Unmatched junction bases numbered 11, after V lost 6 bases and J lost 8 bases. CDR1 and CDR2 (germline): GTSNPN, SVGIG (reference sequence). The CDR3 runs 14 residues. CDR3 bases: TGTGCCTGTCCCCGAGCGGGAGGTATAGATGAGCAGTTCTTC. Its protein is CACPRAGGIDEQFF.

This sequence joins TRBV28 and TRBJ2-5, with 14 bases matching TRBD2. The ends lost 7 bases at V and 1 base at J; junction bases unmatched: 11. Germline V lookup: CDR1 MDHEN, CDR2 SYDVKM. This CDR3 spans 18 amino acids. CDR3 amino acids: CASTAGGLAGVAQETQYF. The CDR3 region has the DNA TGTGCCAGCACCGCGGGGGGACTAGCGGGAGTTGCCCAAGAGACCCAGTACTTC.

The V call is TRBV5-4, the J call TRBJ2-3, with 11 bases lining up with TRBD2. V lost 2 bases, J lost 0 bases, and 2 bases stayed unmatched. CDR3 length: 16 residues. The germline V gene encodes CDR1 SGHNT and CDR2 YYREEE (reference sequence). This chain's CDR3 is CASSLRTSGSTDTQYF. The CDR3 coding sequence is TGTGCCAGCAGCTTAAGGACTAGCGGGAGCACAGATACGCAGTATTTT.

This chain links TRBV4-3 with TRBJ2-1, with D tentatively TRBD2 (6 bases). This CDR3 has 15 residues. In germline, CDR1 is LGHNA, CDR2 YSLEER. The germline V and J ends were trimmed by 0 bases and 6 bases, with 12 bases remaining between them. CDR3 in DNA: TGCGCCAGCAGCCAAGAGGGGTCGCGGGGCAATGAGCAGTTCTTC. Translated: CASSQEGSRGNEQFF.

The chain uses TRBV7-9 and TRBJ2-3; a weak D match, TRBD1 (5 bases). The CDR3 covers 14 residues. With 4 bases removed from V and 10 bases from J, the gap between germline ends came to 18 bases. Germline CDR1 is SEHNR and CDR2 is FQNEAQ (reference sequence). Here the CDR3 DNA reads TGTGCCAGCAGCTCGCAATCTATCAGGGTGCCGCAGTATTTT. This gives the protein CASSSQSIRVPQYF.

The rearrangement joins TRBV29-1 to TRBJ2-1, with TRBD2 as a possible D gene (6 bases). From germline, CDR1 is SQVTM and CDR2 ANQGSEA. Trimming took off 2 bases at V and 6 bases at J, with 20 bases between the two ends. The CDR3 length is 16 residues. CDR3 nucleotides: TGCAGCGTTGAAAGACGATCGGGCGGGGTGGGCAATGAGCAGTTCTTC. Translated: CSVERRSGGVGNEQFF.

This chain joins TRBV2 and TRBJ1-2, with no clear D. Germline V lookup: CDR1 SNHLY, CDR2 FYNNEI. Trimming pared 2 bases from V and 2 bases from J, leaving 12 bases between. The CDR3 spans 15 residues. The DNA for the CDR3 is TGTGCCAGCAGTGAAAATGAGATGTCGAACTATGGCTACACCTTC. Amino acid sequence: CASSENEMSNYGYTF.

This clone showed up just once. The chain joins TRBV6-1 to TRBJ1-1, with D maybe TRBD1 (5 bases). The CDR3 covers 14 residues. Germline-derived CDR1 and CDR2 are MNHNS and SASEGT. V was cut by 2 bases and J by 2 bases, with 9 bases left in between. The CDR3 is CASSETGTNTEAFF. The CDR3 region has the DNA TGTGCCAGCAGTGAAACAGGAACTAACACTGAAGCTTTCTTT.

CDR3 in amino acids: CASSEEWDSGELFF. The CDR3 bases are TGTGCCAGCAGTGAGGAGTGGGACTCCGGGGAGCTGTTTTTT. The chain links TRBV2 to TRBJ2-2, with D tentatively TRBD2 (6 bases). CDR1 is SNHLY, CDR2 FYNNEI, per germline. This CDR3 has 14 amino acids. Trimming pared 3 bases from V and 6 bases from J, leaving 11 bases between.

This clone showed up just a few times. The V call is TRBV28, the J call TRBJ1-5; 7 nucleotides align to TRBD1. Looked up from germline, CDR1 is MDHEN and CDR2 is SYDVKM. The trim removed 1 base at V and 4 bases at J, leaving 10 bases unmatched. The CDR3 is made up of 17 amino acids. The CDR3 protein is CASSLFRLTGNNQPQHF. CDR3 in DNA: TGTGCCAGCAGTTTATTCCGCCTGACAGGGAATAATCAGCCCCAGCATTTT.

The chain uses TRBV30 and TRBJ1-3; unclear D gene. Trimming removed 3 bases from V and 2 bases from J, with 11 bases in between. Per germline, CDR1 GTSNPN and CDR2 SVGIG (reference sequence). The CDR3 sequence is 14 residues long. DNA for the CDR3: TGTGCCTGGAGATTGCGGGGTGCTGGAAACACCATATATTTT. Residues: CAWRLRGAGNTIYF.